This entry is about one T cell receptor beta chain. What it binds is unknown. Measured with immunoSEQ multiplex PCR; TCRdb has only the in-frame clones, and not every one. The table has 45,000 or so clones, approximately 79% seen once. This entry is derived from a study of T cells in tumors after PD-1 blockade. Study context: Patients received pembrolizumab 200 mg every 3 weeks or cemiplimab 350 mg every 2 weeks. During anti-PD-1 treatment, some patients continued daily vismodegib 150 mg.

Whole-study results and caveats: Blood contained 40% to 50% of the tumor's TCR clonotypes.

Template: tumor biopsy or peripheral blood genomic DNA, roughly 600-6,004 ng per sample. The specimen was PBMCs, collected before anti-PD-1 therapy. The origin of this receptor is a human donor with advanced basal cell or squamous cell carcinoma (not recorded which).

CDR3 nucleotide sequence: TGTGCCACCAGTGACCGACAGGGGTTAGCTTTCTTT. This codes for CATSDRQGLAFF. The chain combines TRBV24-1 with TRBJ1-1; 8 bases match TRBD1. There are 12 residues in the CDR3. Germline assignment: CDR1 KGHDR and CDR2 SFDVKD. The trim removed 4 bases at V and 10 bases at J, leaving 4 bases unmatched.